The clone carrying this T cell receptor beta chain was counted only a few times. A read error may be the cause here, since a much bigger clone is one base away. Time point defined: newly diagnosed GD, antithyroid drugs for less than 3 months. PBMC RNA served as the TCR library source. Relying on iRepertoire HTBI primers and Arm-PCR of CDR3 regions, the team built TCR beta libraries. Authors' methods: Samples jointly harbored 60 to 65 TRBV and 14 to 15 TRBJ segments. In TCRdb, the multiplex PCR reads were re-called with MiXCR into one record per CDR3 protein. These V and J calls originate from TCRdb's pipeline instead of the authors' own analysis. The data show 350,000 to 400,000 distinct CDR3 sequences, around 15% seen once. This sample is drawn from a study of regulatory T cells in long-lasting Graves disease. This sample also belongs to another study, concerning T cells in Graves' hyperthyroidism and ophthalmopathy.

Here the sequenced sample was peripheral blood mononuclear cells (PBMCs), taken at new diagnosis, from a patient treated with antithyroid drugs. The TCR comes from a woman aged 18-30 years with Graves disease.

CDR3 bases: TGTGCCAGCAGCTTCGGGTTTGGCGGTCGGAGCGCTGAAGCTTTCTTT. Translated, it gives CASSFGFGGRSAEAFF. The rearrangement uses TRBV28 and TRBJ1-1; D is unresolved. The CDR3 sequence is 16 residues long. V dropped 6 bases and J dropped 6 bases, with 23 bases sitting between them. Germline V gene sequence: CDR1 MDHEN, CDR2 SYDVKM.